This T cell receptor beta chain originates from a study of blood T cells in healthy people across ages. Those donating, healthy Caucasian individuals from Russia, were aged about 6 to 95. Collection of roughly 9.6 milliliters of peripheral blood was performed for each donor. Germline V gene lookup returns CDR1 SGHRS and CDR2 YFSETQ. The CDR3 length is 13 residues. PCR was performed a second time for about 7 to 12 cycles using a sample-barcoded 5' primer and a J-beta primer mix. Per-sample output comprised a minimum of 2.5 million paired-end reads containing CDR3. A single record per CDR3 protein comes from TCRdb applying MiXCR to the 5' RACE reads. The sample yields about 570,000 distinct CDR3 sequences, about 26% seen once. Of note for this clonotype: As yet, its antigen is unknown.

Study conclusions and caveats: From one million sequenced T cells, diversity estimates were lower bounds.

This TCR derives from a woman aged 70-85 years in good health. Sequencing was performed on blood. This chain joins TRBV5-1 and TRBJ2-1, with D perhaps TRBD2 (5 bases). The DNA end is more similar to TRBJ2-7, so the J call may be wrong. The CDR3 region has the DNA TGCGCCAGCAGCTTGGACCCGGGATCCGAGCAGTACTTC. Translating gives CASSLDPGSEQYF.